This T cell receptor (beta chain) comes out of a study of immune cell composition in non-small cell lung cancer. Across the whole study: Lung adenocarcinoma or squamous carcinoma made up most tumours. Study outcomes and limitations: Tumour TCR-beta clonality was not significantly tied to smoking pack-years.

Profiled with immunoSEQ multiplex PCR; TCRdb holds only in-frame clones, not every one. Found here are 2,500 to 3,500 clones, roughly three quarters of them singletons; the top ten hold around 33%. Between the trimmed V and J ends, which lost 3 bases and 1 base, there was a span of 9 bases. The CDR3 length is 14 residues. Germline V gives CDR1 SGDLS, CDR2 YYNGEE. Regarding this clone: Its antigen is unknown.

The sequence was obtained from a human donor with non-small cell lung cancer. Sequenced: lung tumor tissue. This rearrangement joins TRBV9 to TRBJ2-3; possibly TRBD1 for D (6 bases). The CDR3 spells CASSARQGTDTQYF. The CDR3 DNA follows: TGTGCCAGCAGCGCCCGACAGGGCACAGATACGCAGTATTTT.